The sequence of this T cell receptor (beta chain) was determined in a study of Graves' ophthalmopathy and Graves' hyperthyroidism. This clonotype has more than one count but fewer than ten. Donors with ophthalmopathy: moderate-to-severe activity, CAS ≥3, NOSPECS ≥4, duration under 3 months. This CDR3 region has 14 residues. Germline V lookup: CDR1 SGDLS, CDR2 YYNGEE. Trimming removed 3 bases from V and 3 bases from J, with 13 bases in between. RNA transcripts were the template, and TCR beta CDR3 regions were amplified from them. Scientists carried out first-round RT-PCR using HTBI primers and then a second-round multiplex PCR. TCRdb used MiXCR to reprocess the multiplex PCR reads, holding one entry per CDR3 protein. The top ten hold about a tenth of the sample, which has about 480,000 distinct CDR3 sequences, about 15% seen once.

The chain employs TRBV9 and TRBJ2-7; no definite D call. The specimen was blood. This receptor was taken from a woman under 40 with Graves' ophthalmopathy. In nucleotides, the CDR3 is TGTGCCAGCAGCGGGCGGATATTGGACTACGAGCAGTACTTC. Translated, it gives CASSGRILDYEQYF.